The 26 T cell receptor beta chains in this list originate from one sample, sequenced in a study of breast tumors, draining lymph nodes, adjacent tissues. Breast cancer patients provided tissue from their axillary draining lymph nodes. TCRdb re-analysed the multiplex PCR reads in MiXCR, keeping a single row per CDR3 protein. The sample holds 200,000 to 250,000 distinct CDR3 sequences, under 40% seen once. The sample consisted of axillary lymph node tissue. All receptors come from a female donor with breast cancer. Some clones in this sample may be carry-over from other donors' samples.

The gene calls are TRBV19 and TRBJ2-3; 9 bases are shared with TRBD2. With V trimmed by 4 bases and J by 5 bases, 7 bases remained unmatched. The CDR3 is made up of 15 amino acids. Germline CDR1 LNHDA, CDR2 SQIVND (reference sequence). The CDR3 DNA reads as TGTGCCAGTAGTAGGGGGGCGGGGGGGGGAGATACGCAGTATTTT. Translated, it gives CASSRGAGGGDTQYF. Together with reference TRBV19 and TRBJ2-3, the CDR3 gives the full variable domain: DGGITQSPKYLFRKEGQNVTLSCEQNLNHDAMYWYRQDPGQGLRLIYYSQIVNDFQKGDIAEGYSVSREKKESFPLTVTSAQKNPTAFYLCASSRGAGGGDTQYFGPGTRLTVL.

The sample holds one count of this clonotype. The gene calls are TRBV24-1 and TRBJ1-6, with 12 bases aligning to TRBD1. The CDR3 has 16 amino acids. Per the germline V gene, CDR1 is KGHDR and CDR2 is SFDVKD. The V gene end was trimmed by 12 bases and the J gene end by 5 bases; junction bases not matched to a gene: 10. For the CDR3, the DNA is TGTGCCGCCGTCCGGGGACAGGGGGCGGATAATTCACCCCTCCACTTT. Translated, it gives CAAVRGQGADNSPLHF.

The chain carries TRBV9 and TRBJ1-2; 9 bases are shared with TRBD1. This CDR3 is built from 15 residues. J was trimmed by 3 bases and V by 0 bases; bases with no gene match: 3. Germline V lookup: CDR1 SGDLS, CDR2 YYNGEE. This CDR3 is CASSVGTGEDYGYTF. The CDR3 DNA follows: TGTGCCAGCAGCGTAGGGACAGGGGAGGACTATGGCTACACCTTC.

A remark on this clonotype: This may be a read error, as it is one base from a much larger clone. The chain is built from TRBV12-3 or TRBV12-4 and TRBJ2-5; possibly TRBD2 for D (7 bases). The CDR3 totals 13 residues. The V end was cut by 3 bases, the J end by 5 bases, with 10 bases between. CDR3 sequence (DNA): TGTGCCAGCAGTTTGGGGGGGCCTGAGACCCAGTACTTC. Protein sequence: CASSLGGPETQYF.

The CDR3 DNA reads as TGTGCCAGCAGCTTAGCAGGGGGACAGTCCAATGAGCAGTTCTTC. Translated: CASSLAGGQSNEQFF. This chain uses TRBV7-9 with TRBJ2-1; 7 positions match TRBD1. The CDR3 sequence is 15 residues long. The junction had 5 bases not matched to a gene; V was cut back by 0 bases and J by 6 bases. Germline V gene lookup returns CDR1 SEHNR and CDR2 FQNEAQ (reference sequence).

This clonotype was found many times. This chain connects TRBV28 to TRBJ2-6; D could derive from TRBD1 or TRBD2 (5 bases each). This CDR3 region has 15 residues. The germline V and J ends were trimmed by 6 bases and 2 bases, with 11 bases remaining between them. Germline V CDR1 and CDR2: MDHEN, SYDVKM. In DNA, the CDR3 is TGTGCCAGCAGGGGTTCGGGGCCTGGGGCCAACGTCCTGACTTTC. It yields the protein CASRGSGPGANVLTF.

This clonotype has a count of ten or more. CDR3 sequence (DNA): TGCAGTGCTAGATCAGGGTTTGGAGATTCACCCCTCCACTTT. Translating it yields CSARSGFGDSPLHF. The V and J genes are TRBV20-1 and TRBJ1-6; a possible D gene is TRBD1 (5 bases). CDR3 length: 14 residues. V dropped 2 bases and J dropped 8 bases, with 13 bases sitting between them. Germline assignment: CDR1 DFQATT and CDR2 SNEGSKA (reference sequence).

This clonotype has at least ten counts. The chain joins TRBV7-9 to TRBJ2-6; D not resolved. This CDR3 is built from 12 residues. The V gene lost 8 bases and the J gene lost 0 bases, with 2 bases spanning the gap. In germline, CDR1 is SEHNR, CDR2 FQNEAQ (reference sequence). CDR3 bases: TGTGCCAGCTCCTCTGGGGCCAACGTCCTGACTTTC. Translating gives CASSSGANVLTF. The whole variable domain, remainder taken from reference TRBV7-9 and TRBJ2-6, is DTGVSQNPRHKITKRGQNVTFRCDPISEHNRLYWYRQTLGQGPEFLTYFQNEAQLEKSRLLSDRFSAERPKGSFSTLEIQRTEQGDSAMYLCASSSGANVLTFGAGSRLTVL.

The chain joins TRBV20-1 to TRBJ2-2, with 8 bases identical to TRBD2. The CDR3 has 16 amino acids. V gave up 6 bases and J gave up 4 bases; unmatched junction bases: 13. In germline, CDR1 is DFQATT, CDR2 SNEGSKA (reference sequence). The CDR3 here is CSATGPGLGTTGELFF. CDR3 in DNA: TGCAGTGCAACCGGGCCGGGACTAGGGACCACCGGGGAGCTGTTTTTT.

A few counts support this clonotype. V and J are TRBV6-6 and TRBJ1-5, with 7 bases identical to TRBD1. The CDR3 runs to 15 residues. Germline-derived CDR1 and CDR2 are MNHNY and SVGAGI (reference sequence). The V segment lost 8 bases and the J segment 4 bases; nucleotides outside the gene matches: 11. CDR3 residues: CASSKEGAENQPQHF. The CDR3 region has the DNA TGTGCCAGCTCCAAGGAGGGGGCGGAAAATCAGCCCCAGCATTTT.

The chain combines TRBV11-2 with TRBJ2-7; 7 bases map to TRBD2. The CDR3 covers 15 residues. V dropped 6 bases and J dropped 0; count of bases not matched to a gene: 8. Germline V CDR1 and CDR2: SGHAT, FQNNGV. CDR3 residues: CASSPQGGSSYEQYF. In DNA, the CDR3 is TGTGCCAGCAGTCCTCAGGGCGGGAGCTCCTACGAGCAGTACTTC.

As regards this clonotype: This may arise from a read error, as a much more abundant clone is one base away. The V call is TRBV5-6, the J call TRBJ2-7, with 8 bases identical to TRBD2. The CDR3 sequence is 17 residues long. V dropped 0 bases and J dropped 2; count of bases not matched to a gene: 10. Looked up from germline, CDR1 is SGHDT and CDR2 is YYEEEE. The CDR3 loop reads CASSLARQAGATYEQYF. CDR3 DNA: TGTGCCAGCAGCTTGGCGAGACAAGCGGGAGCCACCTACGAGCAGTACTTC.

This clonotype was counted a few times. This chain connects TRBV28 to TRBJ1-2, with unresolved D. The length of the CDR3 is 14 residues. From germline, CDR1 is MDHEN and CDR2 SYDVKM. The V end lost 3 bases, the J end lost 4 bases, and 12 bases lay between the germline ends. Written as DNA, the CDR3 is TGTGCCAGCAGTTTGGGTACACGGGGCTATGGCTACACCTTC. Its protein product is CASSLGTRGYGYTF.

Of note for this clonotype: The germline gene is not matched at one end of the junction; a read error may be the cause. CDR3 DNA sequence: TGTGCCAGCAGCAAACTGAAGGGGGGACTCGGCGGCTACCCCTTC. Translation: CASSKLKGGLGGYPF. The rearrangement joins TRBV7-2 to TRBJ1-2; the D gene is possibly TRBD1 (6 bases). The V gene's germline CDR1 is SGHTA and CDR2 FQGNSA. The CDR3 is 15 amino acids.

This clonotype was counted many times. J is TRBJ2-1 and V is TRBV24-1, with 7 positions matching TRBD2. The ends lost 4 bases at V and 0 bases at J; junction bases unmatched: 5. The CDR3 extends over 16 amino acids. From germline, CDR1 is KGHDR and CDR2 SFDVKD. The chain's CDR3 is CATSDSLADSYNEQFF. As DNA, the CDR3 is TGTGCCACCAGTGACTCTCTAGCGGACTCCTACAATGAGCAGTTCTTC.

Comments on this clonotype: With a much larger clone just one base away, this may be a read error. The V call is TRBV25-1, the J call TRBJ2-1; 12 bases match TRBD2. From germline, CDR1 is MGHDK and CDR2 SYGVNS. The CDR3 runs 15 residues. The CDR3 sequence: CTSSALAGGPRGQFF. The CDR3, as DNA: TGTACCAGCAGTGCTCTAGCGGGGGGGCCCAGGGGGCAGTTCTTC.

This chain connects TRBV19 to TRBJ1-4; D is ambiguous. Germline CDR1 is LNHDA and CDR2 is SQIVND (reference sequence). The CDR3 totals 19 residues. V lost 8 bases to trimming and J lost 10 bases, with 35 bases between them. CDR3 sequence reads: CASHEGFGHYGYTSGKLFF. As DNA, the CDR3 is TGTGCCAGTCACGAAGGGTTCGGGCACTATGGCTACACCTCGGGAAAACTGTTTTTT. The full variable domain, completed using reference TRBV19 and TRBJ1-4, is DGGITQSPKYLFRKEGQNVTLSCEQNLNHDAMYWYRQDPGQGLRLIYYSQIVNDFQKGDIAEGYSVSREKKESFPLTVTSAQKNPTAFYLCASHEGFGHYGYTSGKLFFGSGTQLSVL.

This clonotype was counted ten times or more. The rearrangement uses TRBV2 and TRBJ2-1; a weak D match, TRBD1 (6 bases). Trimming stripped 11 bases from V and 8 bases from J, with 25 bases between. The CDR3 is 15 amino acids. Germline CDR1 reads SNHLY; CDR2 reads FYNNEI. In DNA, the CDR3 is TGTGCCCATCCGGTCAGGGGTGACCGAATCGATGAGCAGTTCTTC. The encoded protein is CAHPVRGDRIDEQFF.

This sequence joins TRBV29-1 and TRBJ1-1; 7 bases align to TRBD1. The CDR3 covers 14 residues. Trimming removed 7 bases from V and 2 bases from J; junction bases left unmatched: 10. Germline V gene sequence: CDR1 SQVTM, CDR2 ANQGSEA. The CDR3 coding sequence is TGCAGCGCAGAGGGGGCAGTACCTAACACTGAAGCTTTCTTT. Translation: CSAEGAVPNTEAFF.

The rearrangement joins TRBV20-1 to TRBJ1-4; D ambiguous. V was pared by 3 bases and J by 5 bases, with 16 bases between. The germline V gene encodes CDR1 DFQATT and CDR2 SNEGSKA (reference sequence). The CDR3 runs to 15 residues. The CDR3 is CSASVAGGWNEKLFF. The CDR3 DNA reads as TGCAGTGCTAGCGTAGCGGGAGGGTGGAATGAAAAACTGTTTTTT.

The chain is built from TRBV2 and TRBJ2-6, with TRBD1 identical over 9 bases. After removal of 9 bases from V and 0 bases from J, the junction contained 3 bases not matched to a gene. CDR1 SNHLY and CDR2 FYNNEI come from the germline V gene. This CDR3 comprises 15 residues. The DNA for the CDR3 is TGTGCCAGATCGGGACAGGGCTCTGGGGCCAACGTCCTGACTTTC. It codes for CARSGQGSGANVLTF.

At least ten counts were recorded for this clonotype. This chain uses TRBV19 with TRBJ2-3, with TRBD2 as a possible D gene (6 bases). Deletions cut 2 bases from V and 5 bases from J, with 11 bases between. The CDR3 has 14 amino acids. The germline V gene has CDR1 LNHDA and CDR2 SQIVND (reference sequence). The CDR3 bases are TGTGCCAGTAGTATATATGGGCGGGGAGATACGCAGTATTTT. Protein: CASSIYGRGDTQYF.

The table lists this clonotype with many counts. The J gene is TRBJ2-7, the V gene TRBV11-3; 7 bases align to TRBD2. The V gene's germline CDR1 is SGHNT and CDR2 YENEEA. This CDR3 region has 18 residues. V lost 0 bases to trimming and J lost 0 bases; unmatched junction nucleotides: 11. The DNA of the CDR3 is TGTGCCAGCAGCTTAGATCGCGAGGGAGGGCCCTACTCCTACGAGCAGTACTTC. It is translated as CASSLDREGGPYSYEQYF.

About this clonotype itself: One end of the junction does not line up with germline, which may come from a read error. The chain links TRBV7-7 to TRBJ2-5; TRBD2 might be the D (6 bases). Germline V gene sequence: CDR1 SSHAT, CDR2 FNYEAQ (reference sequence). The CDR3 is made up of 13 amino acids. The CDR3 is CASNSGIAETQYF. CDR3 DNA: TGTGCTAGCAATAGCGGAATCGCGGAGACCCAGTACTTC.

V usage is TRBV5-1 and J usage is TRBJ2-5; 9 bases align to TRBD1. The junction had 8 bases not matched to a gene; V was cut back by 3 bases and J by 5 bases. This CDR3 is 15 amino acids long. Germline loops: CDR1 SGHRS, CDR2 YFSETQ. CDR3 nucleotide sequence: TGCGCCAGCAGCTGGGGACAGGGCGATAACGAGACCCAGTACTTC. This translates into CASSWGQGDNETQYF. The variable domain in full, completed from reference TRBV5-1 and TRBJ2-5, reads KAGVTQTPRYLIKTRGQQVTLSCSPISGHRSVSWYQQTPGQGLQFLFEYFSETQRNKGNFPGRFSGRQFSNSRSEMNVSTLELGDSALYLCASSWGQGDNETQYFGPGTRLLVL.

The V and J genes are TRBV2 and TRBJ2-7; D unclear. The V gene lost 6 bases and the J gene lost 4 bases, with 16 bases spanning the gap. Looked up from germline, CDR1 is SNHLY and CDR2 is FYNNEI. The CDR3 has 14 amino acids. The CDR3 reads CASSVDPSSYEQYF. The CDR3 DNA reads TGTGCCAGCAGCGTAGACCCCTCTTCATACGAGCAGTACTTC.